The 7 T cell receptor beta chains presented below share a single source sample, sequenced in a study of cytomegalovirus exposure and HLA in healthy donors. In the PCR, 60 Vbeta and 13 Jbeta primers were used. Here immunoSEQ multiplex PCR was the method, and the copy in TCRdb shows in-frame clones only, minus some. The table shows under 200,000 clones, with 60% to 80% occurring only once. The sequenced sample was PBMCs. Receptors were obtained from a middle-aged woman in good health and CMV-seropositive.

This chain uses TRBV6-6 with TRBJ1-1; D unresolved. Per germline, CDR1 MNHNY and CDR2 SVGAGI (reference sequence). V was shortened by 4 bases and J by 1 base, with 7 bases between the two germline ends. This CDR3 spans 13 amino acids. CDR3: CASSFRGNTEAFF. CDR3 in DNA: TGTGCCAGCAGTTTCCGGGGGAACACTGAAGCTTTCTTT.

This chain uses TRBV19 with TRBJ1-5, with D tentatively TRBD1 (5 bases). Germline CDR1 reads LNHDA; CDR2 reads SQIVND (reference sequence). The length of the CDR3 is 14 residues. V lost 3 bases and J lost 5, with 11 bases in between. CDR3 protein: CASSMLSRDQPQHF. In DNA form, the CDR3 reads TGTGCCAGTAGTATGCTGAGCAGGGATCAGCCCCAGCATTTT. Variable domain in full (rest from reference TRBV19 and TRBJ1-5): DGGITQSPKYLFRKEGQNVTLSCEQNLNHDAMYWYRQDPGQGLRLIYYSQIVNDFQKGDIAEGYSVSREKKESFPLTVTSAQKNPTAFYLCASSMLSRDQPQHFGDGTRLSIL.

This clone was recorded once. V is TRBV27 and J is TRBJ2-5, with D unclear. Germline CDR1 is MNHEY and CDR2 is SMNVEV (reference sequence). Trimming cost V 4 bases and J 1 base, with 13 bases left between them. The CDR3 has 15 residues. CDR3 amino acids: CASSSQSPGQETQYF. The CDR3 DNA is TGTGCCAGCAGTTCCCAGTCCCCGGGCCAAGAGACCCAGTACTTC.

This chain links TRBV19 with TRBJ2-1, with 7 bases lining up with TRBD2. CDR1 and CDR2 (germline): LNHDA, SQIVND (reference sequence). After removal of 3 bases from V and 8 bases from J, the junction contained 7 bases not matched to a gene. The CDR3 runs 14 residues. CDR3 bases: TGTGCCAGTAGTATTAGGACTAGTAGGGATGAGCAGTTCTTC. Translation: CASSIRTSRDEQFF. The full variable domain, its missing parts supplied by reference TRBV19 and TRBJ2-1, is DGGITQSPKYLFRKEGQNVTLSCEQNLNHDAMYWYRQDPGQGLRLIYYSQIVNDFQKGDIAEGYSVSREKKESFPLTVTSAQKNPTAFYLCASSIRTSRDEQFFGPGTRLTVL.

The chain uses TRBV5-1 and TRBJ2-5; D gene ambiguous. The CDR3 extends over 13 amino acids. Between the trimmed V and J ends, which lost 0 bases and 4 bases, there was a span of 7 bases. CDR1 is SGHRS and CDR2 is YFSETQ in the germline V gene. The CDR3 region is CASSLAPLETQYF. CDR3 nucleotide sequence: TGCGCCAGCAGCTTGGCTCCCCTAGAGACCCAGTACTTC.

The V and J genes are TRBV5-6 and TRBJ2-2; a weak D match, TRBD2 (6 bases). V was trimmed by 1 base and J by 1 base, leaving 8 bases between them. Per germline, CDR1 SGHDT and CDR2 YYEEEE. CDR3 length: 15 amino acids. As DNA, the CDR3 is TGTGCCAGCAGCTTGTACGGGAGGAACACCGGGGAGCTGTTTTTT. Its protein product is CASSLYGRNTGELFF.

Concerning this clone: The junction differs from germline at one of its ends, possibly a read error. The same CDR3 arises from other DNA sequences in this sample as well. This chain connects TRBV7-9 to TRBJ1-1; D may be TRBD1 (6 bases). Germline V gene sequence: CDR1 SEHNR, CDR2 FQNEAQ (reference sequence). The CDR3 spans 15 residues. The CDR3 sequence: CASSPLDSRPTEAFF. The CDR3 nucleotides are TGTGCCAGCAGCCCCCTGGACAGTAGACCCACTGAAGCCTTCTTT.